The 19 T cell receptor beta chains below come from one sample, sequenced in a study of graft-versus-host responses after intestinal transplantation. Assay: immunoSEQ multiplex PCR; the TCRdb copy retains only in-frame clones and omits some. Here the sample spans more than 20,000 clones, around four fifths being singletons. The sequencing here drew on PBMCs, taken 27 to 29 days after intestinal transplant. The receptors originated from a human patient who received an intestinal transplant, so some T cells may come from the graft donor.

V gene TRBV14 combines with J gene TRBJ1-5; D not certain. Germline CDR1 SGHDN, CDR2 FVKESK. This CDR3 comprises 13 residues. Trimming shortened V by 5 bases and J by 0 bases, and 5 bases separated the two germline ends. The CDR3 protein is CASSADSNQPQHF. Here the CDR3 DNA reads TGTGCCAGCAGCGCCGATAGCAATCAGCCCCAGCATTTT.

J is TRBJ1-5 and V is TRBV6-4; D call uncertain. The V and J ends lost 6 bases and 2 bases respectively, with 17 bases between them. CDR1 and CDR2 from the germline V gene are MRHNA and SNTAGT. The CDR3 sequence is 16 residues long. The CDR3 region has the DNA TGTGCCAGCAGATCGTCTCCGGTTTTGCGCAATCAGCCCCAGCATTTT. Translation gives CASRSSPVLRNQPQHF.

The chain has TRBV6-4 and TRBJ2-2; 8 positions agree with TRBD2. The CDR3 sequence is 13 residues long. Trimming removed 6 bases from V and 3 bases from J; junction bases left unmatched: 0. CDR1 and CDR2 from the germline V gene are MRHNA and SNTAGT. The CDR3 here is CASSGGDTGELFF. CDR3 coding DNA: TGTGCCAGCAGCGGGGGGGACACCGGGGAGCTGTTTTTT.

V usage is TRBV2 and J usage is TRBJ2-1; no definite D call. V lost 3 bases to trimming and J lost 10 bases, with 13 bases between them. Germline lookup yields CDR1 SNHLY and CDR2 FYNNEI. The CDR3 is 13 residues long. The CDR3, as DNA: TGTGCCAGCAGTGACCGGGCCCACGAGGAGCAGTTCTTC. Translation: CASSDRAHEEQFF.

This clone is labeled as medium-sized. This chain uses TRBV6-6 with TRBJ2-5, with D perhaps TRBD2 (7 bases). V was trimmed by 4 bases and J by 4 bases, leaving 13 bases between them. The CDR3 spans 14 residues. Germline CDR1 MNHNY, CDR2 SVGAGI (reference sequence). The CDR3 spells CASSSRGAGETQYF. The CDR3 region has the DNA TGTGCCAGCAGTTCCCGGGGGGCGGGAGAGACCCAGTACTTC.

The chain joins TRBV4-1 to TRBJ1-3; D perhaps matches TRBD1 (6 bases). Germline CDR1 reads MGHRA; CDR2 reads YSYEKL. The CDR3 totals 16 residues. Trimming removed 3 bases at V and 4 bases at J, with 16 bases between. The DNA of the CDR3 is TGCGCCAGCAGCCAGCTAATAACAGGGTACGGAAACACCATATATTTT. Translated, it gives CASSQLITGYGNTIYF.

This clone was recorded once. The rearrangement uses TRBV2 and TRBJ2-2; 14 bases line up with TRBD2. Per the germline V gene, CDR1 is SNHLY and CDR2 is FYNNEI. The CDR3 extends over 16 amino acids. The V segment lost 5 bases and the J segment 7 bases; nucleotides outside the gene matches: 6. The CDR3 here is CASSWTSGRLGGELFF. CDR3 bases: TGTGCCAGCAGTTGGACTAGCGGGAGGTTGGGCGGGGAGCTGTTTTTT.

V is TRBV6-1 and J is TRBJ2-1; D is undetermined. Looked up from germline, CDR1 is MNHNS and CDR2 is SASEGT. The V end was cut by 2 bases, the J end by 0 bases, with 14 bases between. The CDR3 runs 17 residues. DNA of the CDR3: TGTGCCAGCAGTGAATTCGACTTCTTGAGCTCCTACAATGAGCAGTTCTTC. It specifies CASSEFDFLSSYNEQFF.

This clone has just a few counts. The chain carries TRBV28 and TRBJ1-4, with a possible D match to TRBD1 (5 bases). The CDR3 covers 13 residues. The germline V and J ends were trimmed by 3 bases and 7 bases, with 9 bases remaining between them. Germline CDR1 and CDR2: MDHEN and SYDVKM. The CDR3 loop reads CASSFGGGEKLFF. The CDR3 region has the DNA TGTGCCAGCAGTTTTGGGGGTGGTGAAAAACTGTTTTTT.

This chain uses TRBV28 with TRBJ1-3; TRBD1 agrees at 8 bases. Germline V lookup: CDR1 MDHEN, CDR2 SYDVKM. The CDR3 runs to 16 residues. The V segment lost 4 bases and the J segment 1 base; nucleotides outside the gene matches: 6. CDR3 DNA: TGTGCCAGCAGTTGGGGTGGACAGGGTTCTGGAAACACCATATATTTT. Amino acid sequence: CASSWGGQGSGNTIYF.

The chain carries TRBV6-5 and TRBJ2-1; 7 bases are shared with TRBD1. Germline values: CDR1 MNHEY, CDR2 SVGAGI. V gave up 8 bases and J gave up 5 bases; unmatched junction bases: 9. CDR3 size: 14 residues. The CDR3 DNA sequence: TGTGCCAGCGATGCGTGGGACAGAAACAATGAGCAGTTCTTC. This gives the protein CASDAWDRNNEQFF.

The chain combines TRBV5-4 with TRBJ2-1; 8 bases are a match to TRBD2. The germline CDR1 and CDR2 sequences are SGHNT and YYREEE (reference sequence). V lost 0 bases and J lost 8; bases outside the gene matches: 10. The CDR3 runs 16 residues. DNA for the CDR3: TGTGCCAGCAGCTTGGGCAGCGGGAGTGTTTTCGATGAGCAGTTCTTC. This sequence encodes CASSLGSGSVFDEQFF.

The chain couples TRBV2 to TRBJ1-5, with D perhaps TRBD1 (5 bases). This CDR3 is 13 amino acids long. Trimming stripped 8 bases from V and 7 bases from J, with 15 bases between. The germline CDR1 and CDR2 sequences are SNHLY and FYNNEI. This chain's CDR3 is CASGWGDRQPQHF. CDR3 in DNA: TGTGCCAGCGGGTGGGGGGACCGACAGCCCCAGCATTTT.

V usage is TRBV21-1 and J usage is TRBJ2-3. TRBV21-1 counts as a pseudogene. The CDR3 runs 16 residues. The CDR3 protein is CASSQSATVMQDTQYF. CDR3 coding DNA: TGTGCCAGCAGTCAAAGCGCTACAGTCATGCAAGATACGCAGTATTTT.

The chain couples TRBV6-5 to TRBJ1-2; weak D call: TRBD1 (5 bases). Looked up from germline, CDR1 is MNHEY and CDR2 is SVGAGI. The germline V and J ends were trimmed by 4 bases and 4 bases, with 16 bases remaining between them. This CDR3 is built from 15 residues. CDR3 residues: CASSSSRGHIYGYTF. DNA of the CDR3: TGTGCCAGCAGTTCCTCCCGGGGCCACATCTATGGCTACACCTTC.

The rearrangement links TRBV27 to TRBJ2-7; 7 bases agree with TRBD1. V lost 5 bases and J lost 6; bases outside the gene matches: 10. The CDR3 sequence is 14 residues long. Looked up from germline, CDR1 is MNHEY and CDR2 is SMNVEV (reference sequence). This CDR3 reads CASSGDSHPTEQYF. CDR3 bases: TGTGCCAGCAGTGGGGACAGTCACCCAACCGAGCAGTACTTC.

With respect to this clone: A junction boundary mismatches the germline segment, possibly from a read error. This sequence joins TRBV5-1 and TRBJ2-7; 11 positions match TRBD2. This CDR3 region has 13 residues. The V gene's germline CDR1 is SGHRS and CDR2 YFSETQ. The CDR3, as DNA: TGCGCCAGCAGCTTGAGGCCCTTAGCGGGAGGGTTCTTC. Amino acid sequence: CASSLRPLAGGFF.

The chain employs TRBV20-1 and TRBJ2-4; D is unresolved. Germline V gene lookup returns CDR1 DFQATT and CDR2 SNEGSKA (reference sequence). Trimming shortened V by 5 bases and J by 5 bases, and 7 bases separated the two germline ends. The CDR3 spans 11 residues. The CDR3 DNA reads TGCAGTGCTCGCTTAGAAAACATTCAGTACTTC. It encodes CSARLENIQYF.

This chain uses TRBV6-6 with TRBJ2-7; D is undetermined. The CDR3 runs to 16 residues. V lost 2 bases and J 3 bases, leaving 17 bases between the germline ends. Germline CDR1 is MNHNY and CDR2 is SVGAGI (reference sequence). As DNA, the CDR3 is TGTGCCAGCAGTTACGCCTCAAGCCAGCGAATCTACGAGCAGTACTTC. It yields the protein CASSYASSQRIYEQYF.